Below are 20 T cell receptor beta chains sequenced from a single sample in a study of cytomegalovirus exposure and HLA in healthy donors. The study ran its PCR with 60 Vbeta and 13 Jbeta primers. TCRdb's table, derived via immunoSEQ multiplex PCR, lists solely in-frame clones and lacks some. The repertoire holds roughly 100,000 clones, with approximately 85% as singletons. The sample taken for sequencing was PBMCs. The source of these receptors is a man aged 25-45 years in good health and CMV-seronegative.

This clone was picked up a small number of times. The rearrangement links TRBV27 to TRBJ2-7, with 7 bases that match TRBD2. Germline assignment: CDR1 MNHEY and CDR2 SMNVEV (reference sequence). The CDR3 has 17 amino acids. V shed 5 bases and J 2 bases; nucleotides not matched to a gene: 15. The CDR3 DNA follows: TGTGCCAGCAGTCGACGTCAGGCCGGGACTACGCCCTACGAGCAGTACTTC. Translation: CASSRRQAGTTPYEQYF.

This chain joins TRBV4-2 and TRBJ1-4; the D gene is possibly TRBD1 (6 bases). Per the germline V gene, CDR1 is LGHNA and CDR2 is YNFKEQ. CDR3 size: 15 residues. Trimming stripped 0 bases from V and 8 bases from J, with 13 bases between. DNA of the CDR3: TGTGCCAGCAGCCAAGAGGGCAGGGGAATAGAAAAACTGTTTTTT. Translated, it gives CASSQEGRGIEKLFF.

Here the CDR3 reads CASSLRGSTEAFF. The CDR3 bases are TGTGCCAGCAGCTTACGAGGTAGCACTGAAGCTTTCTTT. The V call is TRBV7-2, the J call TRBJ1-1; D gene unclear. This CDR3 comprises 13 residues. Germline V CDR1 and CDR2: SGHTA, FQGNSA. Between the trimmed V and J ends, which lost 2 bases and 4 bases, there was a span of 8 bases.

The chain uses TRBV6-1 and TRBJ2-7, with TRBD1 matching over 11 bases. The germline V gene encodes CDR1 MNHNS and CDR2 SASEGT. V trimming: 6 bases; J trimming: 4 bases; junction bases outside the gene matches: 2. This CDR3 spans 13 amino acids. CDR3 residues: CASSRDRGYEQYF. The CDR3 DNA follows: TGTGCCAGCAGCCGGGACAGGGGGTACGAGCAGTACTTC.

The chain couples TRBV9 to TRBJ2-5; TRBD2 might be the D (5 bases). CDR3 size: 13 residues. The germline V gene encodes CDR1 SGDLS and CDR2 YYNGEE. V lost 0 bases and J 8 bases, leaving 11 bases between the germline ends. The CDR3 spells CASSVGTGSTQYF. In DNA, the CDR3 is TGTGCCAGCAGCGTAGGGACGGGGAGCACCCAGTACTTC.

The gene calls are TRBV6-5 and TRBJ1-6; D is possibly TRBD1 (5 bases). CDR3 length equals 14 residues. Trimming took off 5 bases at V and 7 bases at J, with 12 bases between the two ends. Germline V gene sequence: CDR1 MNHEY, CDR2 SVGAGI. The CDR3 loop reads CASSAGRENSPLHF. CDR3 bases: TGTGCCAGCAGTGCGGGACGGGAGAATTCACCCCTCCACTTT.

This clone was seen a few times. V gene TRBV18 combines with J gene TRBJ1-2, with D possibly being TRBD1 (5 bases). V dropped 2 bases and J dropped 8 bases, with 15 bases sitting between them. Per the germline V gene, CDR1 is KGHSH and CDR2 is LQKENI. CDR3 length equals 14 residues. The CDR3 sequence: CASSPNTDIAGYTF. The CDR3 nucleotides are TGTGCCAGCTCACCAAATACGGACATAGCCGGCTACACCTTC.

CDR3 nucleotide sequence: TGTGCCAGCAGCTTAGCGTCGTTTGGGCTAGCGGGAGAGGATGGTAGTGAGCAGTTCTTC. It translates to CASSLASFGLAGEDGSEQFF. The chain employs TRBV7-2 and TRBJ2-1; 10 nucleotides match TRBD2. V lost 0 bases and J lost 9; bases outside the gene matches: 20. Germline V gene lookup returns CDR1 SGHTA and CDR2 FQGNSA. The CDR3 runs to 20 residues.

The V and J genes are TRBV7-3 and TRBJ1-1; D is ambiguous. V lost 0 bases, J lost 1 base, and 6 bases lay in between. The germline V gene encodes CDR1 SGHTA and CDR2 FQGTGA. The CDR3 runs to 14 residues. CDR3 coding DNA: TGTGCCAGCAGCTTAACACGGGGGAACACTGAAGCTTTCTTT. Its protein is CASSLTRGNTEAFF.

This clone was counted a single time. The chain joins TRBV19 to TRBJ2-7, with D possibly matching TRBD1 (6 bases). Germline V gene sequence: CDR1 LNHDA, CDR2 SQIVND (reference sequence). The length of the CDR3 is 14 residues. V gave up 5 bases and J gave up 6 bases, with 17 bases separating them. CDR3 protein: CASSLKLGGSEQYF. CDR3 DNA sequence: TGTGCCAGTAGTCTCAAGTTAGGGGGTAGCGAGCAGTACTTC.

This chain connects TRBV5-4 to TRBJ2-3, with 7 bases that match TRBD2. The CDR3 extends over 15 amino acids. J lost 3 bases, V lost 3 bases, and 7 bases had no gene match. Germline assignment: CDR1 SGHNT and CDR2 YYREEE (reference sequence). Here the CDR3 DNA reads TGTGCCAGCAGCTCCGCCAGGACTAGTACAGATACGCAGTATTTT. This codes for CASSSARTSTDTQYF.

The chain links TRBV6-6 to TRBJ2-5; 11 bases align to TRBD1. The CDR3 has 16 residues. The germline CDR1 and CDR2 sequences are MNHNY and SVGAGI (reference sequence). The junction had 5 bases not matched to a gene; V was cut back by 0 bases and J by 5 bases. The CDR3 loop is CASSYSKDRGRETQYF. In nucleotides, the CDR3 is TGTGCCAGCAGTTACTCGAAGGACAGGGGGCGGGAGACCCAGTACTTC.

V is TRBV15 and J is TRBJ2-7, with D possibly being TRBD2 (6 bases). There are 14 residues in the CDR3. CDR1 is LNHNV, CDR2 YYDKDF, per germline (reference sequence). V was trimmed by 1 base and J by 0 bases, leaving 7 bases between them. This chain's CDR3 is CATSRAGDSYEQYF. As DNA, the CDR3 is TGTGCCACCAGCAGAGCGGGAGACTCCTACGAGCAGTACTTC.

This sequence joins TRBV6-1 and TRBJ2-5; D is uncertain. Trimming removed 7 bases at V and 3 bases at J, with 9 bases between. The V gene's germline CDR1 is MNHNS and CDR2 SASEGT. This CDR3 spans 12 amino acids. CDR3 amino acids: CASKWQEETQYF. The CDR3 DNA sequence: TGTGCCAGCAAATGGCAGGAAGAGACCCAGTACTTC.

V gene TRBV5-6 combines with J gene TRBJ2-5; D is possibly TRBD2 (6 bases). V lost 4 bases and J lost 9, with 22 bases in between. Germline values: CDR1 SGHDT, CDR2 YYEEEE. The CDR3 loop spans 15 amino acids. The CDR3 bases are TGTGCCAGCAGCGTGTCCGGGACGGGAGTTCGGGCCCAGTACTTC. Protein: CASSVSGTGVRAQYF.

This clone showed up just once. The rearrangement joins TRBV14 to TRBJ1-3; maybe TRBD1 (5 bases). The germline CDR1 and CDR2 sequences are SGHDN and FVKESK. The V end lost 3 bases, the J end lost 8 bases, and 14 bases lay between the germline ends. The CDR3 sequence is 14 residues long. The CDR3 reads CASSHKTDGDTIYF. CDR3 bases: TGTGCCAGCAGCCATAAGACAGATGGGGACACCATATATTTT.

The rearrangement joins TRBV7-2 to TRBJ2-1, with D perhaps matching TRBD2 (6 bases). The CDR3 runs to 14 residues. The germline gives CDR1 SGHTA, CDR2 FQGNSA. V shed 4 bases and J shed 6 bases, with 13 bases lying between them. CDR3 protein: CASSSRDSANEQFF. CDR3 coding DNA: TGTGCCAGCAGCTCTCGGGACTCCGCCAATGAGCAGTTCTTC.

The CDR3 loop reads CASSNPQCGTNEKLFF. The CDR3 bases are TGTGCCAGCAGCAACCCCCAGTGCGGGACTAATGAAAAACTGTTTTTT. The V gene is TRBV7-4, the J gene TRBJ1-4; D gene unclear. Trimming stripped 5 bases from V and 2 bases from J, with 15 bases between. Germline CDR1 SGHVT, CDR2 SQSDAQ. The CDR3 totals 16 residues.

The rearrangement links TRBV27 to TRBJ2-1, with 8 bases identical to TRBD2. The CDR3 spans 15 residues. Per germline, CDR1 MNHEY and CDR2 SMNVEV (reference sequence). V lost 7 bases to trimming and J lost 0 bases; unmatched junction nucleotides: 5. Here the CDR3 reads CASKPGTSSYNEQFF. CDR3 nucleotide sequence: TGTGCCAGCAAGCCCGGGACTAGCTCCTACAATGAGCAGTTCTTC.

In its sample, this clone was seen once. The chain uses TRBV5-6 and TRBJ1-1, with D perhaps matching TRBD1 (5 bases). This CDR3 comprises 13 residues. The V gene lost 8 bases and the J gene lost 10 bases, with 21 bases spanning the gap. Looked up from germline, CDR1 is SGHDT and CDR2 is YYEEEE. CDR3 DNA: TGTGCCAGTTGGGACTCTGGGGCAGAAGGAGCTTTCTTT. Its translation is CASWDSGAEGAFF.